The 20 T cell receptor beta chains reported below all come from one sample, sequenced in a study of blood T cell repertoires in COVID-19. Here immunoSEQ multiplex PCR was the method, and the copy in TCRdb shows in-frame clones only, minus some. Here the sample spans 85,000 to 90,000 clones, 80% to 90% being singletons. Input material: peripheral blood. The receptors originated from a human donor in a cohort sampled during active COVID-19.

This clone is a singleton in its sample. The chain joins TRBV19 to TRBJ1-5, with D possibly TRBD1 on 5 matching bases. CDR1 and CDR2 from the germline V gene are LNHDA and SQIVND (reference sequence). The CDR3 is made up of 18 amino acids. Trimming left V 8 bases short and J 6 bases short, with 29 bases between. The CDR3 is CASSSDRGRWDRGQPQHF. The CDR3 nucleotides read TGTGCCAGTTCGTCTGATCGGGGGAGGTGGGACCGGGGTCAGCCCCAGCATTTT.

This chain links TRBV7-9 with TRBJ2-3; D gene uncertain. Germline V CDR1 and CDR2: SEHNR, FQNEAQ (reference sequence). The CDR3 runs 16 residues. Deletions cut 2 bases from V and 6 bases from J, with 18 bases between. CDR3 coding DNA: TGTGCCAGCAGCTTAAAAGTAGGCGGTTCTCGGGATACGCAGTATTTT. Translated: CASSLKVGGSRDTQYF.

This clone was found a few times. The V and J genes are TRBV5-6 and TRBJ1-5, with D maybe TRBD1 (5 bases). There are 13 residues in the CDR3. In germline, CDR1 is SGHDT, CDR2 YYEEEE. With 2 bases removed from V and 6 bases from J, the gap between germline ends came to 9 bases. CDR3 DNA: TGTGCCAGCAGCTTCGGGGGAGGTCAGCCCCAGCATTTT. Protein: CASSFGGGQPQHF.

This chain uses TRBV9 with TRBJ2-1; D is perhaps TRBD2 (6 bases). CDR1 SGDLS and CDR2 YYNGEE come from the germline V gene. The CDR3 loop spans 12 amino acids. The V gene lost 0 bases and the J gene lost 9 bases, with 7 bases spanning the gap. CDR3 protein: CASSVGGGEQFF. The CDR3 DNA reads TGTGCCAGCAGCGTAGGGGGAGGTGAGCAGTTCTTC. Together with reference TRBV9 and TRBJ2-1, the CDR3 gives the full variable domain: DSGVTQTPKHLITATGQRVTLRCSPRSGDLSVYWYQQSLDQGLQFLIQYYNGEERAKGNILERFSAQQFPDLHSELNLSSLELGDSALYFCASSVGGGEQFFGPGTRLTVL.

The chain combines TRBV6-2 or TRBV6-3 with TRBJ2-7; no firm D call. From germline, CDR1 is MNHEY and CDR2 SVGEGT. Deletions cut 0 bases from V and 0 bases from J, with 12 bases between. CDR3 length: 16 amino acids. The CDR3 DNA sequence: TGTGCCAGCAGTTACTCGACCAGGCCCAGCTCCTACGAGCAGTACTTC. Translated, it gives CASSYSTRPSSYEQYF.

This chain uses TRBV25-1 with TRBJ2-2; 8 bases fit TRBD1. Germline CDR1 MGHDK, CDR2 SYGVNS. The trim removed 1 base at V and 6 bases at J, leaving 7 bases unmatched. The CDR3 contains 16 residues. The CDR3, as DNA: TGTGCCAGCAGTGAATTAGGAACAGGGGGGTCCGGGGAGCTGTTTTTT. This encodes CASSELGTGGSGELFF.

The count of this clone is one. The V gene is TRBV28, the J gene TRBJ1-5, with 8 bases matching TRBD1. The CDR3 covers 16 residues. The trim removed 3 bases at V and 3 bases at J, leaving 7 bases unmatched. CDR1 is MDHEN and CDR2 is SYDVKM in the germline V gene. The CDR3 is CASSFPDRGANQPQHF. DNA for the CDR3: TGTGCCAGCAGTTTCCCTGACAGGGGCGCCAATCAGCCCCAGCATTTT.

J is TRBJ1-4 and V is TRBV6-5, with 11 nucleotides matching TRBD1. This CDR3 region has 15 residues. The V gene end was trimmed by 8 bases and the J gene end by 11 bases; junction bases not matched to a gene: 13. From germline, CDR1 is MNHEY and CDR2 SVGAGI. The CDR3 region is CASATRDRGFWKLFF. CDR3 in DNA: TGTGCCAGCGCAACGAGGGACAGGGGGTTTTGGAAACTGTTTTTT.

The chain joins TRBV7-6 to TRBJ2-7; D may be TRBD2 (6 bases). Germline V gene sequence: CDR1 SGHVS, CDR2 FNYEAQ. Trimming shortened V by 1 base and J by 2 bases, and 12 bases separated the two germline ends. The CDR3 contains 15 residues. The CDR3: CASSLEVAETYEQYF. The CDR3 DNA sequence: TGTGCCAGCAGCTTAGAGGTAGCGGAAACCTACGAGCAGTACTTC.

The chain couples TRBV6-6 to TRBJ2-1; TRBD2 matches 9 bases. Trimming took 6 bases from V and 9 from J; bases not matched to a gene: 12. Germline V CDR1 and CDR2: MNHNY, SVGAGI (reference sequence). This CDR3 contains 15 residues. CDR3 region: CASRLGLARSGEQFF. The CDR3 nucleotides read TGTGCCAGCAGACTTGGACTAGCGAGAAGTGGTGAGCAGTTCTTC.

CDR3 sequence reads: CASSRRPGEAFF. DNA for the CDR3: TGTGCCAGCAGTCGGCGGCCAGGGGAAGCTTTCTTT. The gene calls are TRBV25-1 and TRBJ1-1, with D possibly TRBD1 on 5 matching bases. The V end was cut by 5 bases, the J end by 8 bases, with 12 bases between. Germline V gene sequence: CDR1 MGHDK, CDR2 SYGVNS. The CDR3 is made up of 12 amino acids.

The V and J genes are TRBV30 and TRBJ2-7; D is perhaps TRBD1 (6 bases). V lost 5 bases and J lost 2, with 13 bases in between. CDR1 GTSNPN and CDR2 SVGIG come from the germline V gene (reference sequence). This CDR3 is built from 13 residues. CDR3 DNA: TGTGCCTGGGATAGGACAGAGGCCTACGAGCAGTACTTC. This codes for CAWDRTEAYEQYF.

This chain joins TRBV5-1 and TRBJ2-1; TRBD2 matches at 15 bases. The CDR3 is 17 amino acids. With 0 bases clipped from V and 2 bases from J, the junction kept 0 bases outside the gene matches. Germline V gene data show CDR1 as SGHRS and CDR2 as YFSETQ. This CDR3 reads CASSLGTSGRAYNEQFF. The CDR3 bases are TGCGCCAGCAGCTTGGGGACTAGCGGGAGGGCCTACAATGAGCAGTTCTTC. Full variable domain (remainder filled in from reference TRBV5-1 and TRBJ2-1): KAGVTQTPRYLIKTRGQQVTLSCSPISGHRSVSWYQQTPGQGLQFLFEYFSETQRNKGNFPGRFSGRQFSNSRSEMNVSTLELGDSALYLCASSLGTSGRAYNEQFFGPGTRLTVL.

The chain joins TRBV14 to TRBJ2-3; a possible D gene is TRBD1 (6 bases). The ends were cut back, 0 bases at V and 3 bases at J, with 16 bases in the middle. Germline CDR1 and CDR2: SGHDN and FVKESK. This CDR3 has 17 amino acids. For the CDR3, the DNA is TGTGCCAGCAGCCAAGATCGGCCAGGGGAAACGACAGATACGCAGTATTTT. It encodes CASSQDRPGETTDTQYF.

In the case of this clone: The sample holds other DNA sequences that translate to the same CDR3. The chain is built from TRBV9 and TRBJ2-3; D is unresolved. V gave up 2 bases and J gave up 0 bases, with 4 bases separating them. Germline V CDR1 and CDR2: SGDLS, YYNGEE. The CDR3 loop spans 13 amino acids. DNA for the CDR3: TGTGCCAGCAGCGTGAGTAGCACAGATACGCAGTATTTT. Translation gives CASSVSSTDTQYF.

The chain links TRBV21-1 to TRBJ2-1; TRBD2, the table's D call, was not compared with the DNA. TRBV21-1 is termed a pseudogene. The CDR3 totals 22 residues. The CDR3 here is CASSKVVPSRLAGEVTYNEQFF. The CDR3 DNA sequence: TGTGCCAGCAGCAAAGTTGTTCCCTCTCGACTAGCGGGAGAAGTGACCTACAATGAGCAGTTCTTC.

This clone appeared a few times. The V gene is TRBV12-2, the J gene TRBJ2-1; TRBD2 was called by the table and not checked on the DNA. TRBV12-2 counts as a pseudogene. This CDR3 region has 16 residues. The CDR3 reads CASRLAPGGRYNEQFF. The CDR3 DNA reads TGTGCAAGTCGCTTAGCGCCAGGCGGGAGATACAATGAGCAGTTCTTC.

This clone was found once. The rearrangement uses TRBV20-1 and TRBJ1-4, with TRBD1 matching 9 bases. The CDR3 sequence is 16 residues long. Germline V CDR1 and CDR2: DFQATT, SNEGSKA (reference sequence). J lost 7 bases, V lost 3 bases, and 12 bases had no gene match. CDR3 residues: CSASLPQGAGAEKLFF. The CDR3 DNA sequence: TGCAGTGCTAGTCTACCACAGGGGGCAGGGGCTGAAAAACTGTTTTTT.

This rearrangement joins TRBV7-9 to TRBJ2-7; TRBD1 might be the D (6 bases). The CDR3 runs 13 residues. With 7 bases removed from V and 3 bases from J, the gap between germline ends came to 13 bases. Germline CDR1 reads SEHNR; CDR2 reads FQNEAQ (reference sequence). As DNA, the CDR3 is TGTGCCAGCAAAGGACAGTCCATCTACGAGCAGTACTTC. Protein product: CASKGQSIYEQYF. Full variable domain (remainder filled in from reference TRBV7-9 and TRBJ2-7): DTGVSQNPRHKITKRGQNVTFRCDPISEHNRLYWYRQTLGQGPEFLTYFQNEAQLEKSRLLSDRFSAERPKGSFSTLEIQRTEQGDSAMYLCASKGQSIYEQYFGPGTRLTVT.

CDR3 DNA: TGTGCCAGCAGCTTACAGGGGAGCGGGGAGACCCAGTACTTC. Translation: CASSLQGSGETQYF. V is TRBV5-4 and J is TRBJ2-5, with D perhaps TRBD1 (7 bases). Germline CDR1 SGHNT, CDR2 YYREEE (reference sequence). The CDR3 extends over 14 amino acids. V lost 2 bases and J 5 bases, leaving 13 bases between the germline ends.